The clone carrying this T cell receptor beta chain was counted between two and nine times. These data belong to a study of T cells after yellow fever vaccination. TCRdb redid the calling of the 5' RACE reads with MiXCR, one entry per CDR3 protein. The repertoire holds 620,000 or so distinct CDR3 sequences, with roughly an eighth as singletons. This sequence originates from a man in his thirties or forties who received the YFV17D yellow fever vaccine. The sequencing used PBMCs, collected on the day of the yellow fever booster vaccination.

This chain's CDR3 is CASSQVGMASGRAQFF. DNA for the CDR3: TGCGCCAGCAGCCAAGTGGGGATGGCTAGCGGGAGGGCCCAGTTCTTC. This rearrangement joins TRBV4-3 to TRBJ2-1, with 12 bases that match TRBD2. CDR3 size: 16 residues. Germline CDR1 is LGHNA and CDR2 is YSLEER. V lost 1 base, J lost 13 bases, and 11 bases stayed unmatched.